This T cell receptor beta chain was recorded in a study of spatial heterogeneity in lung cancer. Findings of the study overall: Expanded intratumoral alpha and beta TCR counts tracked tumor mutation counts.

Time point noted: sample taken at primary tumor resection. TCRdb re-analysed the 5' RACE reads in MiXCR, keeping a single row per CDR3 protein. This table has under 5,000 distinct CDR3 sequences, 35% to 45% appearing once. The CDR3 is made up of 15 amino acids. Trimming cost V 4 bases and J 3 bases; bases outside gene matches: 5. Germline V gene lookup returns CDR1 SGHRS and CDR2 YFSETQ. With regard to this clonotype: What it binds is unknown.

The rearrangement joins TRBV5-1 to TRBJ2-7, with 12 bases aligning to TRBD2. This TCR came from a male donor with early-stage non-small cell lung cancer. Here the sequenced sample was lung tumor tissue, taken at surgery. The CDR3 is CASSPGLAGLYEQYF. The CDR3 nucleotides read TGCGCCAGCAGCCCCGGACTAGCGGGACTCTACGAGCAGTACTTC.